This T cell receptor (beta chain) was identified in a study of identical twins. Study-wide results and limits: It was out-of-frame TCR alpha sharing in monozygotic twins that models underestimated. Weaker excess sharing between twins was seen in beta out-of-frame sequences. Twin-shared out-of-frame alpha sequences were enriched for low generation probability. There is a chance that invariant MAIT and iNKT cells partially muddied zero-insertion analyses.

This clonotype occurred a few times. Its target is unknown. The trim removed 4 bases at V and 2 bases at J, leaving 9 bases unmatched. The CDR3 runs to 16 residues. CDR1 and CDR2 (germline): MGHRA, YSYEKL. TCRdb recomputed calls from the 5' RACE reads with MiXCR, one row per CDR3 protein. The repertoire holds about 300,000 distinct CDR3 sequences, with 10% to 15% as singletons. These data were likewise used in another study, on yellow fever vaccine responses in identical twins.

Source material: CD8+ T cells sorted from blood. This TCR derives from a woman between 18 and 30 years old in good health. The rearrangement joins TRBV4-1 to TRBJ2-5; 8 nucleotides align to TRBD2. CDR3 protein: CASSRLLGTRQETQYF. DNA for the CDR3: TGCGCCAGCAGCCGCCTCTTAGGGACTAGACAAGAGACCCAGTACTTC.